A selection of T cell receptor beta chains follows, all from one sample in a study of identical twins' blood T cells. TCRdb re-analysed the 5' RACE reads in MiXCR, keeping a single row per CDR3 protein. The sample shows about 370,000 distinct CDR3 sequences, 28% of them seen only once. Sequenced input: PBMCs. Receptors were obtained from a woman between 18 and 50 years old in good health. Each CDR3 is given with its conserved first and last residue. The D gene is left open where the match is weak. Not every row has a clone size; where given, it reads once, few, many or a size class.

TGTGCCAGCAGTTTCCCCCCGAACACCGGGGAGCTGTTTTTT CASSFPPNTGELFF TRBV12-3/TRBV12-4 few TRBJ2-2 .
TGCAGCGTTGGACATACCTACGAGCAGTACTTC CSVGHTYEQYF TRBV29-1 many TRBJ2-7 .
TGTGCCAGCAGCCCGGATCCTAATTCACCCCTCCACTTT CASSPDPNSPLHF TRBV7-8 few TRBJ1-6 .
TGCGCCAGCAGCTTGGGTGTGGGGGTCAACACTGAAGCTTTCTTT CASSLGVGVNTEAFF TRBV5-1 . TRBJ1-1 .
TGCAGTGCTAGAGTCGCTGGAAATGAAAAACTGTTTTTT CSARVAGNEKLFF TRBV20-1 . TRBJ1-4 .
TGTGCCAGCAGCTTAGTTCGCAGGGTGTGGGACGGCTACACCTTC CASSLVRRVWDGYTF TRBV7-2 few TRBJ1-2 .
TGCGCCAGCAGCGTGCTCCAGGGTGAAGCTTTCTTT CASSVLQGEAFF TRBV5-1 many TRBJ1-1 .
TGTGCCAGCAGCTTAGCGTCCCAGCGGGAGTGGGGCATTCAGTACTTC CASSLASQREWGIQYF TRBV7-2 . TRBJ2-4 TRBD2
TGTGCCAGCAGTTTAGGGGATGCAACTAATGAAAAACTGTTTTTT CASSLGDATNEKLFF TRBV12-3/TRBV12-4 . TRBJ1-4 .
TGTGCCAGCAGCTTCGCGGACTATGGCTACACCTTC CASSFADYGYTF TRBV7-2 few TRBJ1-2 .
TGTGCCAGCAGTCGGGAGCCTCAAGAGACCCAGTACTTC CASSREPQETQYF TRBV6-4 many TRBJ2-5 .
TGCAGTGCTAGGGACAGGGTTGAGAGTGGAGGCTACACCTTC CSARDRVESGGYTF TRBV20-1 few TRBJ1-2 TRBD1
TGCAGCGTTGAATCGGGTTACTCCTACAATGAGCAGTTCTTC CSVESGYSYNEQFF TRBV29-1 . TRBJ2-1 .
TGCAGCGTTGTTGGGCGGTGGAGCACTGAAGCTTTCTTT CSVVGRWSTEAFF TRBV29-1 . TRBJ1-1 .
TGTGCCAGCAGTGAACTAGCGGGAGGCAATGAGCAGTTCTTC CASSELAGGNEQFF TRBV2 . TRBJ2-1 TRBD2
TGTGCCAGCAGCTCTTCTTCCTTTTATAATTCACCCCTCCACTTT CASSSSSFYNSPLHF TRBV21-1 many TRBJ1-6 .
TGTGCCAGCAGTCATCGACAGGGGGATCGTGAAAAACTGTTTTTT CASSHRQGDREKLFF TRBV6-6 many TRBJ1-4 TRBD1
TGTGCCAGCAGCAACCGGGACAGGGACACTGAAGCTTTCTTT CASSNRDRDTEAFF TRBV14 . TRBJ1-1 TRBD1
TGTGCCGGCAGGGGACAGGGGGCGCGCGTCACTGAAGCTTTCTTT CAGRGQGARVTEAFF TRBV6-5 . TRBJ1-1 TRBD1
TGCGCCAGCAGCTTGGACGGGGGATACACTGAAGCTTTCTTT CASSLDGGYTEAFF TRBV5-1 many TRBJ1-1 .
TGCAGCGTTAGGACAGGCCCCTATGGCTACACCTTC CSVRTGPYGYTF TRBV29-1 few TRBJ1-2 TRBD1
TGCAGCGTTGAAGATCGGACAGCTAGCTTCGGGGAGCAGTTTTTT CSVEDRTASFGEQFF TRBV29-1 . TRBJ2-2 .
TGCAGTGGGGCATCCGGGACACTGAGCTACGAGCAGTACTTC CSGASGTLSYEQYF TRBV20-1 . TRBJ2-7 .
TGTGCCGCCAAAGGGCAACAGTCCTACGAGCAGTACTTC CAAKGQQSYEQYF TRBV5-4 few TRBJ2-7 .
TGTGCCAGCAGTTCAGGGCTCCGAGGGGGTTCAAATAGCAATCAGCCCCAGCATTTT CASSSGLRGGSNSNQPQHF TRBV6-6 few TRBJ1-5 .
TGCAGCGTTGAACCTAGCGGGGGGTTAACATTCTTC CSVEPSGGLTFF TRBV29-1 few TRBJ2-1 TRBD2
TGCAGTGTCGCGAGTGGCTCCGACTATAATTCACCCCTCCACTTT CSVASGSDYNSPLHF TRBV20-1 few TRBJ1-6 .
TGTGCCAGTAGTAGGGTGGCTGGGCTGAACACTGAAGCTTTCTTT CASSRVAGLNTEAFF TRBV19 . TRBJ1-1 .
TGTGCCAGCAGTGAATTCGGAACAGCACACACTGGAAACACCATATATTTT CASSEFGTAHTGNTIYF TRBV25-1 . TRBJ1-3 .
TGTGCCAGCAGCCAAGTTTCTGGGCCCTCTGGAAACACCATATATTTT CASSQVSGPSGNTIYF TRBV3-1 few TRBJ1-3 .
TGTGCCAGCAGCTTAGCCCCATCAGCATCTGAGCAGTTCTTC CASSLAPSASEQFF TRBV7-2 few TRBJ2-1 .
TGTGCCAGCAGTCCCAGGACAGTAAAGCAAGAGACCCAGTACTTC CASSPRTVKQETQYF TRBV6-5 few TRBJ2-5 .
TGTGCCAGCAGCTTGACAACAGGGAGCACAGATACGCAGTATTTT CASSLTTGSTDTQYF TRBV11-1 few TRBJ2-3 .
TGTGCCAGCAGCCCGCCCAGGGGGAATTCCTATGGCTACACCTTC CASSPPRGNSYGYTF TRBV13 few TRBJ1-2 TRBD1
TGTGCCAGCAGTGAGACCTTCCCTAATGAAAAACTGTTTTTT CASSETFPNEKLFF TRBV2 . TRBJ1-4 .